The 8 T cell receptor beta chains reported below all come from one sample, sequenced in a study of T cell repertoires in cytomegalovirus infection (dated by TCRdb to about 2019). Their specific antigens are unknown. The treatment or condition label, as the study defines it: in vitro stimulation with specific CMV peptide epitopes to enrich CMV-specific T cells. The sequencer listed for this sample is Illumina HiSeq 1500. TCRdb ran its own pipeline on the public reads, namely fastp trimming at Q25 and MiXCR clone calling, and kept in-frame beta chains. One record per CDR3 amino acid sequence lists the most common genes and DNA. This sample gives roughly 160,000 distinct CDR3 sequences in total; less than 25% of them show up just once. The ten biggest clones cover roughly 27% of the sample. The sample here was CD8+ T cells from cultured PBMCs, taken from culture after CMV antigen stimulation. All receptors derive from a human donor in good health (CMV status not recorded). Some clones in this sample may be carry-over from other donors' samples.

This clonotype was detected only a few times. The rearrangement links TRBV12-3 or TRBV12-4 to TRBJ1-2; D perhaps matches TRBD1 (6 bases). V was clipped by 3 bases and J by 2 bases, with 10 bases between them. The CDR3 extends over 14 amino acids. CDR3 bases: TGTGCCAGCAGTTTCGGGACAATAAACTATGGCTACACCTTC. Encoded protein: CASSFGTINYGYTF.

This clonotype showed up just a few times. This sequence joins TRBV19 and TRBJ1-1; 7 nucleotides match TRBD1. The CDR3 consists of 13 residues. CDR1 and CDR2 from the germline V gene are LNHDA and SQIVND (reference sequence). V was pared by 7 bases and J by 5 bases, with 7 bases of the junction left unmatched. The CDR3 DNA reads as TGTGCCAGTAACAGGGGAGCATCTACTGAAGCTTTCTTT. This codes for CASNRGASTEAFF.

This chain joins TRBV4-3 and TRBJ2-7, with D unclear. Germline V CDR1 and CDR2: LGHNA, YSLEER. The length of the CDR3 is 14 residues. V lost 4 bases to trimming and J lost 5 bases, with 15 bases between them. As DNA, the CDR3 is TGCGCCAGCAGCCTACTATCCCGAGAGAACGAGCAGTACTTC. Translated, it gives CASSLLSRENEQYF.

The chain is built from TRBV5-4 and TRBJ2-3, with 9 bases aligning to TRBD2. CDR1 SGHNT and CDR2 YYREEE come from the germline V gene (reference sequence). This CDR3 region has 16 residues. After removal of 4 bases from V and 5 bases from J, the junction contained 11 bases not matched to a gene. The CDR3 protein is CASSPPAGGARDTQYF. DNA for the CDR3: TGTGCCAGCAGCCCCCCAGCGGGGGGCGCGAGAGATACGCAGTATTTT.

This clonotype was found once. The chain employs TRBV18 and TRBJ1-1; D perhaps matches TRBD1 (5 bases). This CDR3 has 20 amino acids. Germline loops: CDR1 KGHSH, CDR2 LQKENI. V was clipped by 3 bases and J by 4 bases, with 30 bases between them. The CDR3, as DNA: TGTGCCAGCTCACCTAAGGAGGGGTCGGCATCGAGGCCCCTTACCACTGAAGCTTTCTTT. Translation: CASSPKEGSASRPLTTEAFF.

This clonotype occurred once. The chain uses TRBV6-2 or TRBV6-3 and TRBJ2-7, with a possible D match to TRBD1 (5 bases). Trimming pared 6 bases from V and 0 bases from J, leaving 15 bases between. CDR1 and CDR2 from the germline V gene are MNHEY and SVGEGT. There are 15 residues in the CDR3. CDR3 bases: TGTGCCAGCAGCCCAGGGTTTTCCGACTCCTACGAGCAGTACTTC. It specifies CASSPGFSDSYEQYF.

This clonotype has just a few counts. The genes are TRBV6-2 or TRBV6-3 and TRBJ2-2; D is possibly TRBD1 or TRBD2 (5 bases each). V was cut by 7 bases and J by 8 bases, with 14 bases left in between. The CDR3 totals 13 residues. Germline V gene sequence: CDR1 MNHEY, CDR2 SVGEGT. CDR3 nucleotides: TGTGCCAGCACCTACAGGAGCGGAGGGGAGCTGTTTTTT. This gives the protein CASTYRSGGELFF.

CDR3 sequence reads: CAISDEGEGTYEQYF. In DNA, the CDR3 is TGTGCCATCAGTGATGAAGGAGAGGGGACCTACGAGCAGTACTTC. This chain uses TRBV10-3 with TRBJ2-7; the D call may be TRBD1 or TRBD2 (5 bases each). The CDR3 runs 15 residues. Germline V gene data show CDR1 as ENHRY and CDR2 as SYGVKD. Trimming shortened V by 3 bases and J by 2 bases, and 14 bases separated the two germline ends.